The 32 T cell receptor beta chains reported below all come from one sample, sequenced in a study of control samples from healthy donors and cancer patients. Assay used: immunoSEQ multiplex PCR; TCRdb lists only in-frame clones, some missing. The table shows 85,000 to 90,000 clones, with less than 90% occurring only once. Material for sequencing was PBMCs. These receptors were obtained from a woman aged 45-65 years with colorectal cancer.

The chain is built from TRBV9 and TRBJ1-4, with unresolved D. Per germline, CDR1 SGDLS and CDR2 YYNGEE. CDR3 length: 12 amino acids. Trimming removed 3 bases from V and 8 bases from J, with 8 bases in between. In DNA form, the CDR3 reads TGTGCCAGCAGCGGGGAGTCGGAAAAACTGTTTTTT. Protein sequence: CASSGESEKLFF.

The chain is built from TRBV7-2 and TRBJ2-5; 8 nucleotides agree with TRBD1. The CDR3 consists of 16 residues. V trimming: 6 bases; J trimming: 0 bases; junction bases outside the gene matches: 9. Germline assignment: CDR1 SGHTA and CDR2 FQGNSA. CDR3 amino acids: CASRIGQGRYQETQYF. DNA of the CDR3: TGTGCCAGCAGAATAGGACAGGGCCGATACCAAGAGACCCAGTACTTC.

This chain uses TRBV6-5 with TRBJ2-7, with D possibly matching TRBD1 (6 bases). The V gene's germline CDR1 is MNHEY and CDR2 SVGAGI. V dropped 11 bases and J dropped 2 bases, with 16 bases sitting between them. This CDR3 comprises 13 residues. CDR3 sequence: CAGAPDRPYEQYV. CDR3 coding DNA: TGTGCCGGGGCTCCGGACAGACCCTACGAGCAGTACGTC.

This clone is a singleton in its sample. The chain carries TRBV4-3 and TRBJ1-1; weak D call: TRBD1 (6 bases). V lost 2 bases to trimming and J lost 1 base, with 17 bases between them. The CDR3 covers 17 residues. The V gene's germline CDR1 is LGHNA and CDR2 YSLEER. CDR3 loop: CASSQQPRGGSNTEAFF. CDR3 DNA sequence: TGCGCCAGCAGCCAACAACCGAGGGGGGGTTCGAACACTGAAGCTTTCTTT.

J is TRBJ1-4 and V is TRBV27; D perhaps matches TRBD1 (6 bases). In germline, CDR1 is MNHEY, CDR2 SMNVEV (reference sequence). This CDR3 is built from 14 residues. V shed 1 base and J shed 8 bases, with 11 bases lying between them. The CDR3 loop is CASSLFTGREKLFF. The CDR3 nucleotides read TGTGCCAGCAGTTTATTTACAGGGCGGGAAAAACTGTTTTTT. The whole variable domain, filled in from reference TRBV27 and TRBJ1-4, reads EAQVTQNPRYLITVTGKKLTVTCSQNMNHEYMSWYRQDPGLGLRQIYYSMNVEVTDKGDVPEGYKVSRKEKRNFPLILESPSPNQTSLYFCASSLFTGREKLFFGSGTQLSVL.

This chain links TRBV3-1 (or the pseudogene TRBV3-2) with TRBJ2-7; perhaps D is TRBD1 or TRBD2 (6 bases each). CDR1 LGHDT and CDR2 YNNKEL come from the germline V gene (reference sequence). The CDR3 has 15 residues. V was shortened by 4 bases and J by 3 bases, with 16 bases between the two germline ends. CDR3: CASSRWGAPSYEQYV. In nucleotides, the CDR3 is TGTGCCAGCAGCCGGTGGGGGGCGCCCAGCTACGAGCAGTACGTC.

This chain joins TRBV6-5 and TRBJ1-1; possible D gene TRBD1, 6 bases. With 2 bases removed from V and 0 bases from J, the gap between germline ends came to 7 bases. The CDR3 loop spans 14 amino acids. The germline V gene encodes CDR1 MNHEY and CDR2 SVGAGI. This chain's CDR3 is CASSYQGMNTEAFF. DNA of the CDR3: TGTGCCAGCAGTTACCAGGGGATGAACACTGAAGCTTTCTTT.

The table lists this clone with a count of one. V and J are TRBV6-5 and TRBJ2-7; either TRBD1 or TRBD2 may supply D (5 bases each). V was cut by 7 bases and J by 4 bases, with 17 bases left in between. Per the germline V gene, CDR1 is MNHEY and CDR2 is SVGAGI. The CDR3 runs 14 residues. DNA for the CDR3: TGTGCCAGCACCTTAGAGAGAGGGGCATACGAGCAGTACGTC. Its protein is CASTLERGAYEQYV.

The CDR3 protein is CAILLAGGTDTQYF. DNA of the CDR3: TGTGCCATCCTGCTAGCGGGGGGCACAGATACGCAGTATTTT. The chain joins TRBV11-3 to TRBJ2-3; 10 positions match TRBD2. This CDR3 has 14 amino acids. V lost 10 bases, J lost 1 base, and 5 bases stayed unmatched. The germline V gene encodes CDR1 SGHNT and CDR2 YENEEA. Drawing the rest from reference TRBV11-3 and TRBJ2-3, the complete variable domain is EAGVVQSPRYKIIEKKQPVAFWCNPISGHNTLYWYLQNLGQGPELLIRYENEEAVDDSQLPKDRFSAERLKGVDSTLKIQPAELGDSAVYLCAILLAGGTDTQYFGPGTRLTVL.

V and J are TRBV2 and TRBJ2-3; D remains unclear. CDR1 SNHLY and CDR2 FYNNEI come from the germline V gene. Trimming removed 3 bases from V and 4 bases from J, with 14 bases in between. The length of the CDR3 is 15 residues. The CDR3 region has the DNA TGTGCCAGCAGTGAGTTTCAGCTTATGGCAGATACGCAGTATTTT. This gives the protein CASSEFQLMADTQYF.

V and J are TRBV18 and TRBJ1-5; D perhaps matches TRBD1 (6 bases). Germline V CDR1 and CDR2: KGHSH, LQKENI. V was cut by 2 bases and J by 4 bases, with 12 bases left in between. The CDR3 covers 15 residues. The CDR3 coding sequence is TGTGCCAGCTCACCAATCAGGGGCGAGAATCAGCCCCAGCATTTT. Translating it yields CASSPIRGENQPQHF.

The rearrangement uses TRBV7-2 and TRBJ1-2, with D possibly TRBD1 on 6 matching bases. The V end lost 5 bases, the J end lost 3 bases, and 13 bases lay between the germline ends. This CDR3 comprises 14 residues. Germline lookup yields CDR1 SGHTA and CDR2 FQGNSA. The DNA for the CDR3 is TGTGCCAGCAGCGTCTACAGGGAGGACTATGGCTACACCTTC. Protein product: CASSVYREDYGYTF.

The chain uses TRBV6-5 and TRBJ1-2, with D maybe TRBD1 (6 bases). Germline loops: CDR1 MNHEY, CDR2 SVGAGI. V was shortened by 6 bases and J by 3 bases, with 14 bases between the two germline ends. This CDR3 contains 14 residues. CDR3 in DNA: TGTGCCAGCAGGCCCTGGGGGGGCGACTATGGCTACACCTTC. Amino acid sequence: CASRPWGGDYGYTF.

The chain has TRBV27 and TRBJ1-6; a weak D match, TRBD1 (6 bases). Trimming shortened V by 3 bases and J by 6 bases, and 9 bases separated the two germline ends. The CDR3 is 14 amino acids. Germline CDR1 is MNHEY and CDR2 is SMNVEV (reference sequence). DNA of the CDR3: TGTGCCAGCAGTTTCCGACAGGTTAATTCACCCCTCCACTTT. Its protein product is CASSFRQVNSPLHF.

This clone came up a few times. The chain couples TRBV29-1 to TRBJ1-5; D perhaps matches TRBD1 (5 bases). Germline V lookup: CDR1 SQVTM, CDR2 ANQGSEA. The CDR3 runs to 13 residues. Here the CDR3 DNA reads TGCAGGAAAAGAATGGGGCACAATCAGCCCCAGCATTTT. This sequence encodes CRKRMGHNQPQHF.

This rearrangement joins TRBV19 to TRBJ1-5; D is undetermined. This CDR3 region has 15 residues. Trimming took off 3 bases at V and 7 bases at J, with 16 bases between the two ends. Germline-derived CDR1 and CDR2 are LNHDA and SQIVND (reference sequence). The CDR3, as DNA: TGTGCCAGTAGTATCTCTGCCCTGACTGGACAGCCCCAGCATTTT. Its translation: CASSISALTGQPQHF.

This clone was detected once. Germline and junction disagree at one end, which may indicate a read error. The chain joins TRBV5-1 to TRBJ1-2; D may be TRBD1 (5 bases). The germline V gene encodes CDR1 SGHRS and CDR2 YFSETQ. The CDR3 is 13 amino acids. This CDR3 reads CARSSGGGEGYTF. Written as DNA, the CDR3 is TGCGCCCGCAGCTCGGGCGGGGGGGAGGGCTACACCTTC.

The chain combines TRBV7-2 with TRBJ1-2; D perhaps matches TRBD1 (6 bases). The CDR3 sequence is 11 residues long. The V end lost 6 bases, the J end lost 6 bases, and 8 bases lay between the germline ends. From germline, CDR1 is SGHTA and CDR2 FQGNSA. CDR3: CASSQGNGYTF. In nucleotides, the CDR3 is TGTGCCAGCAGTCAGGGGAATGGCTACACCTTC.

Note on this clone: One junction end disagrees with the germline gene, perhaps due to a read error. The chain uses TRBV14 and TRBJ2-5, with D uncertain. Germline-derived CDR1 and CDR2 are SGHDN and FVKESK. The CDR3 totals 12 residues. CDR3 bases: TGTGCCAGCAGCCAAGCCCAAGGGACCCAGTACTTC. Its protein product is CASSQAQGTQYF.

The rearrangement uses TRBV12-3 or TRBV12-4 and TRBJ2-5; D gene uncertain. V was shortened by 5 bases and J by 2 bases, with 6 bases between the two germline ends. The CDR3 contains 12 residues. CDR3 bases: TGTGCCAGCAGTCCGCAGCAAGAGACCCAGTACTTC. As protein: CASSPQQETQYF.

This clone was found once. The rearrangement joins TRBV7-8 to TRBJ2-5, with 10 bases lining up with TRBD1. The CDR3 consists of 17 residues. V dropped 1 base and J dropped 7; count of bases not matched to a gene: 12. Looked up from germline, CDR1 is SGHVS and CDR2 is FQNEAQ. The CDR3 region is CASSLDSGTGASGTQYF. Here the CDR3 DNA reads TGTGCCAGCAGCTTAGACTCCGGGACAGGGGCGTCGGGGACCCAGTACTTC.

The chain combines TRBV15 with TRBJ1-4; tentatively, D is TRBD1 (6 bases). The CDR3 runs 15 residues. Germline values: CDR1 LNHNV, CDR2 YYDKDF (reference sequence). Trimming shortened V by 0 bases and J by 8 bases, and 13 bases separated the two germline ends. In DNA, the CDR3 is TGTGCCACCAGCAGAGATGGGGGGCTTAGGGAAAAACTGTTTTTT. Protein sequence: CATSRDGGLREKLFF.

This sequence joins TRBV19 and TRBJ1-6; TRBD1 matches 7 bases. The CDR3 covers 14 residues. V dropped 3 bases and J dropped 7; count of bases not matched to a gene: 3. Germline V lookup: CDR1 LNHDA, CDR2 SQIVND (reference sequence). The CDR3 sequence: CASSIGRGNSPLHF. The CDR3 coding sequence is TGTGCCAGTAGTATTGGCAGGGGGAATTCACCCCTCCACTTT.

The chain employs TRBV10-1 and TRBJ2-3; no clear D gene. The germline V and J ends were trimmed by 5 bases and 2 bases, with 14 bases remaining between them. CDR1 is WNHNN and CDR2 is SYGVQD in the germline V gene (reference sequence). The CDR3 runs to 15 residues. The CDR3 bases are TGCGCCAGCAGTCCAAATGGGCCCTTCACAGATACGCAGTATTTT. This sequence encodes CASSPNGPFTDTQYF.

The chain is built from TRBV4-3 and TRBJ2-2; D is perhaps TRBD1 (6 bases). The CDR3 covers 12 residues. Looked up from germline, CDR1 is LGHNA and CDR2 is YSLEER. The V end lost 5 bases, the J end lost 7 bases, and 8 bases lay between the germline ends. CDR3 DNA: TGCGCCAGCAGCGGGGGCAACGGGGAGCTGTTTTTT. Translating gives CASSGGNGELFF.

The chain uses TRBV7-9 and TRBJ1-2; TRBD1 agrees at 10 bases. V lost 2 bases and J lost 7; bases outside the gene matches: 4. This CDR3 spans 14 amino acids. CDR1 and CDR2 (germline): SEHNR, FQNEAQ (reference sequence). The CDR3: CASSLPGTGAGYTF. The CDR3 DNA reads TGTGCCAGCAGCTTACCGGGGACAGGGGCTGGCTACACCTTC.

This clone was seen a single time. The chain employs TRBV6-5 and TRBJ2-5, with TRBD2 matching over 8 bases. This CDR3 is 15 amino acids long. V was pared by 5 bases and J by 5 bases, with 10 bases of the junction left unmatched. Germline V gene lookup returns CDR1 MNHEY and CDR2 SVGAGI. The chain's CDR3 is CASSPPTSARETQYF. The CDR3, as DNA: TGTGCCAGCAGTCCCCCGACTAGCGCCAGGGAGACCCAGTACTTC.

This clone was recorded a few times. J is TRBJ2-1 and V is TRBV28; possibly TRBD1 for D (6 bases). CDR3 size: 11 residues. Germline lookup yields CDR1 MDHEN and CDR2 SYDVKM. V lost 9 bases to trimming and J lost 5 bases, with 8 bases between them. CDR3 bases: TGTGCCAGTAGACAGGACAATGAGCAGTTCTTC. Translation: CASRQDNEQFF.

The V and J genes are TRBV27 and TRBJ1-2; no reliable D call. V was trimmed by 11 bases and J by 8 bases, leaving 12 bases between them. This CDR3 region has 10 residues. Germline values: CDR1 MNHEY, CDR2 SMNVEV (reference sequence). The DNA for the CDR3 is TGTGCCCCAACCGTAAGGGGCTACACCTTC. As protein: CAPTVRGYTF.

V gene TRBV6-1 combines with J gene TRBJ1-5; the D gene is possibly TRBD1 (6 bases). Per germline, CDR1 MNHNS and CDR2 SASEGT. The CDR3 is made up of 15 amino acids. V lost 2 bases, J lost 4 bases, and 12 bases lay in between. The CDR3 nucleotides read TGTGCCAGCAGTGAAATGGGACATAATAATCAGCCCCAGCATTTT. This codes for CASSEMGHNNQPQHF.

This rearrangement joins TRBV7-7 to TRBJ2-1, with 11 bases identical to TRBD2. CDR3 size: 15 residues. Germline CDR1 and CDR2: SSHAT and FNYEAQ (reference sequence). With 4 bases clipped from V and 4 bases from J, the junction kept 3 bases outside the gene matches. The CDR3 DNA is TGTGCCAGCAGCTCGGGACTAGCGGATTACAATGAGCAGTTCTTC. It translates to CASSSGLADYNEQFF.

This chain joins TRBV7-2 and TRBJ2-5; 7 bases are shared with TRBD2. Germline V gives CDR1 SGHTA, CDR2 FQGNSA. This CDR3 comprises 17 residues. The trim removed 1 base at V and 5 bases at J, leaving 13 bases unmatched. The DNA for the CDR3 is TGTGCCAGCAGCTTAGGGGGCGGGGGTCCCCCCTCGGAGACCCAGTACTTC. This sequence encodes CASSLGGGGPPSETQYF.